This T cell receptor beta chain derives from a study of regulatory T cells in long-lasting Graves disease. Regarding time point: newly diagnosed GD, antithyroid drugs for less than 3 months. With RNA extracted from PBMCs as input, the TCR library was made. CDR3 size: 14 residues. Germline CDR1 reads SGHDT; CDR2 reads YYEEEE. Trimming shortened V by 4 bases and J by 4 bases, and 12 bases separated the two germline ends. Researchers made TCR beta libraries by using iRepertoire HTBI primers and running Arm-PCR on CDR3 regions. TCRdb processed the multiplex PCR reads anew with MiXCR; each CDR3 protein has one entry. The table shows more than 300,000 distinct CDR3 sequences, with less than 20% occurring only once. Ten or more counts support this clonotype.

V usage is TRBV5-6 and J usage is TRBJ2-4, with D perhaps matching TRBD2 (6 bases). This sequence was found in a female donor with Graves disease. This specimen was peripheral blood mononuclear cells (PBMCs), taken at new diagnosis, from a patient treated with antithyroid drugs. CDR3 in DNA: TGTGCCAGCAGCCCTGCGGGGAGTAAAAACATTCAGTACTTC. Translating it yields CASSPAGSKNIQYF.